This T cell receptor (beta chain) was captured by sequencing in a study of blood T cell repertoires in COVID-19. Whole-study context: From the United States, Italy and Spain came samples of acute and convalescent COVID-19. From T cells, B-cell-depleted T cells, or PBMCs came the material, which was cDNA or gDNA.

Study processing details: Reference gene primer amplification yielded estimated nucleated cell counts. Clones were sequenced by immunoSEQ multiplex PCR, and TCRdb holds only the in-frame ones, with some missing. The V and J calls and clone size were taken over from that table, and D and trimming were inferred from the DNA. The sample contains 300,000 to 400,000 clones, about 90% of which appear only once. This CDR3 contains 15 residues. Unmatched junction bases numbered 9, after V lost 4 bases and J lost 8 bases. Germline lookup yields CDR1 SGHNT and CDR2 YENEEA. The sequencing sample was made of peripheral blood. The rearrangement links TRBV11-3 to TRBJ1-4, with 8 bases that match TRBD1. This clonotype was sampled from a woman in her late teens or twenties who had recovered from COVID-19. The CDR3, as DNA: TGTGCCAGCAGCTCATTGGACAGGGAAAGAGAAAAACTGTTTTTT. Amino acid sequence: CASSSLDREREKLFF.